This TCR beta chain was sequenced in a study of cytomegalovirus exposure and HLA in healthy donors. This CDR3 is 15 amino acids long. Germline loops: CDR1 SGHAT, CDR2 FQNNGV. V was trimmed by 0 bases and J by 6 bases, leaving 13 bases between them. The primer mix had 60 Vbeta and 13 Jbeta primers. The method was immunoSEQ multiplex PCR; TCRdb's version includes in-frame clones alone and lacks a portion of them. Of fewer than 150,000 clones detected, 70% to 80% appear once; the ten largest clones hold around 4.9%. Findings and limits, study-wide: Associated with cytomegalovirus, according to the listing, were around 160 TCR beta chains.

On this clone itself: Its antigen is unknown.

The sequenced material came from PBMCs. This chain uses TRBV11-2 with TRBJ2-3; possibly TRBD2 for D (7 bases). The clonotype comes from a male donor in good health and CMV-seronegative. Here the CDR3 reads CASSLEGGPPDTQYF. In nucleotides, the CDR3 is TGTGCCAGCAGCTTAGAGGGGGGGCCCCCGGATACGCAGTATTTT.